Listed here are 28 T cell receptor beta chains from one sample, sequenced in a study of T cell responses to AZD1222 COVID-19 vaccine. Method: immunoSEQ multiplex PCR; TCRdb's copy keeps in-frame clones and lacks some. Found here are 70,000 or so clones, 83% of them singletons; the top ten hold roughly 6.5%. The sample was peripheral blood, taken 28 days after the second AZD1222 dose. All receptors come from an adult who received the AZD1222 COVID-19 vaccine.

This clone was counted a few times. V is TRBV18 and J is TRBJ1-1; 8 bases map to TRBD1. From germline, CDR1 is KGHSH and CDR2 LQKENI. This CDR3 region has 14 residues. The V gene end was trimmed by 2 bases and the J gene end by 3 bases; junction bases not matched to a gene: 2. CDR3 region: CASSPGGQDTEAFF. DNA for the CDR3: TGTGCCAGCTCACCAGGGGGACAGGACACTGAAGCTTTCTTT.

This rearrangement joins TRBV2 to TRBJ1-1, with 8 bases identical to TRBD1. V lost 7 bases, J lost 1 base, and 5 bases stayed unmatched. This CDR3 spans 14 amino acids. Germline V gene data show CDR1 as SNHLY and CDR2 as FYNNEI. The CDR3 coding sequence is TGTGCCAGCAACCCACAGGGGGGGAACACTGAAGCTTTCTTT. This translates into CASNPQGGNTEAFF.

The CDR3 nucleotides read TGTGCCAGCAGCTTAGGGGAGGGGCTCTATGGCTACACCTTC. Translation gives CASSLGEGLYGYTF. The rearrangement links TRBV7-2 to TRBJ1-2, with D possibly matching TRBD1 (5 bases). V lost 1 base, J lost 4 bases, and 10 bases lay in between. Germline lookup yields CDR1 SGHTA and CDR2 FQGNSA. This CDR3 contains 14 residues.

The CDR3 here is CASSLQWYEQFF. CDR3 bases: TGTGCCAGCAGCTTACAGTGGTATGAGCAGTTCTTC. V usage is TRBV5-6 and J usage is TRBJ2-1; no firm D call. Germline V lookup: CDR1 SGHDT, CDR2 YYEEEE. Trimming stripped 2 bases from V and 8 bases from J, with 8 bases between. The CDR3 consists of 12 residues.

V usage is TRBV28 and J usage is TRBJ2-1; D could derive from TRBD1 or TRBD2 (5 bases each). Germline V gene data show CDR1 as MDHEN and CDR2 as SYDVKM. V gave up 1 base and J gave up 8 bases, with 18 bases separating them. The CDR3 extends over 16 amino acids. The CDR3 reads CASSLSPGEGNDEQFF. The CDR3, as DNA: TGTGCCAGCAGTTTATCGCCCGGCGAGGGGAACGATGAGCAGTTCTTC.

This clone was counted a few times. This chain links TRBV4-2 with TRBJ2-7; D might be TRBD1 or TRBD2, each matching 7 bases. The V and J ends lost 4 bases and 7 bases respectively, with 17 bases between them. The CDR3 loop spans 14 amino acids. Germline CDR1 reads LGHNA; CDR2 reads YNFKEQ. The DNA for the CDR3 is TGTGCCAGCAGCCCAGGGGGGGACTCTCGGGAGCAGTACTTC. This translates into CASSPGGDSREQYF.

J is TRBJ2-3 and V is TRBV11-2; TRBD2 aligns across 9 bases. Germline V lookup: CDR1 SGHAT, CDR2 FQNNGV. V shed 0 bases, J shed 2 bases, and the junction held 6 bases outside the gene matches. CDR3 length: 17 amino acids. CDR3 protein: CASSLERGGLYTDTQYF. The CDR3 DNA reads TGTGCCAGCAGCTTAGAGCGGGGGGGCCTCTACACAGATACGCAGTATTTT.

The CDR3, as DNA: TGTGCCAGCAGCGGAACTCTGGGGACCCAGTACTTC. Translation gives CASSGTLGTQYF. The V and J genes are TRBV2 and TRBJ2-5; D call uncertain. CDR3 length: 12 amino acids. V lost 6 bases, J lost 7 bases, and 12 bases lay in between. Germline values: CDR1 SNHLY, CDR2 FYNNEI. The entire variable domain, with the rest obtained from reference TRBV2 and TRBJ2-5, is as follows: EPEVTQTPSHQVTQMGQEVILRCVPISNHLYFYWYRQILGQKVEFLVSFYNNEISEKSEIFDDQFSVERPDGSNFTLKIRSTKLEDSAMYFCASSGTLGTQYFGPGTRLLVL.

This clone was recorded only once. The chain combines TRBV5-1 with TRBJ1-2; TRBD1 aligns across 10 bases. The CDR3 has 15 residues. V shed 2 bases, J shed 7 bases, and the junction held 8 bases outside the gene matches. Germline-derived CDR1 and CDR2 are SGHRS and YFSETQ. CDR3 coding DNA: TGCGCCAGCAGCTTTACCGGGACAGGGGACGGTGGCTACACCTTC. Translating gives CASSFTGTGDGGYTF.

The chain employs TRBV13 and TRBJ2-7, with D maybe TRBD1 (5 bases). Germline assignment: CDR1 PRHDT and CDR2 FYEKMQ (reference sequence). The V and J ends lost 5 bases and 6 bases respectively, with 20 bases between them. CDR3 length: 15 residues. CDR3 nucleotides: TGTGCCAGCAGCGGAACGGACACCCCTACTTTCGAGCAGTACTTC. It yields the protein CASSGTDTPTFEQYF.

CDR3 DNA sequence: TGCGCCAGCAGCTCAACTGTCGGGGGTTTCAATGAAAAACTGTTTTTT. Protein: CASSSTVGGFNEKLFF. V is TRBV5-1 and J is TRBJ1-4, with D maybe TRBD1 (5 bases). Trimming took 3 bases from V and 5 from J, leaving 17 bases between them. From germline, CDR1 is SGHRS and CDR2 YFSETQ. CDR3 length: 16 amino acids.

This chain links TRBV27 with TRBJ2-7, with D perhaps being TRBD1 or TRBD2 (5 bases each). The CDR3 is 14 residues long. Trimming left V 5 bases short and J 2 bases short, with 13 bases between. Germline V gene data show CDR1 as MNHEY and CDR2 as SMNVEV (reference sequence). For the CDR3, the DNA is TGTGCCAGCAGTCAAACAGGACTCGCCTACGAGCAGTACTTC. As protein: CASSQTGLAYEQYF.

This chain uses TRBV28 with TRBJ1-1; D call uncertain. There are 12 residues in the CDR3. Trimming took 3 bases from V and 5 from J, leaving 7 bases between them. Per the germline V gene, CDR1 is MDHEN and CDR2 is SYDVKM. CDR3 DNA sequence: TGTGCCAGCAGTTTCATTTGGACTGAAGCTTTCTTT. As protein: CASSFIWTEAFF.

This rearrangement joins TRBV7-2 to TRBJ1-4; perhaps TRBD1 as D (6 bases). V lost 5 bases and J lost 6, with 13 bases in between. The CDR3 is 14 amino acids. The V gene's germline CDR1 is SGHTA and CDR2 FQGNSA. CDR3 residues: CASSPDRSDEKLFF. The CDR3 nucleotides read TGTGCCAGCAGCCCTGACAGGTCGGATGAAAAACTGTTTTTT.

The chain employs TRBV19 and TRBJ1-5; 7 positions match TRBD1. CDR1 is LNHDA, CDR2 SQIVND, per germline (reference sequence). V was clipped by 7 bases and J by 5 bases; unmatched bases: 14. CDR3 length: 16 residues. The CDR3 spells CASTPARTGGYQPQHF. The CDR3 DNA reads TGTGCCAGTACCCCCGCCCGGACAGGCGGGTATCAGCCCCAGCATTTT.

This clone was observed a handful of times. This chain links TRBV6-1 with TRBJ2-2; the match to TRBD1 covers 11 bases. Germline V gene sequence: CDR1 MNHNS, CDR2 SASEGT. J was trimmed by 4 bases and V by 3 bases; bases with no gene match: 1. The CDR3 loop spans 15 amino acids. CDR3 sequence (DNA): TGTGCCAGCAGTGAGGGACAGGGGGGCACCGGGGAGCTGTTTTTT. Residues: CASSEGQGGTGELFF.

The chain recombines TRBV6-5 with TRBJ1-4; no reliable D call. Deletions cut 9 bases from V and 6 bases from J, with 17 bases between. In germline, CDR1 is MNHEY, CDR2 SVGAGI. The CDR3 covers 14 residues. The CDR3 DNA reads TGTGCCAGTGAACGGAGAGGGCGGGATGAAAAACTGTTTTTT. It codes for CASERRGRDEKLFF.

V usage is TRBV6-5 and J usage is TRBJ2-7; D is perhaps TRBD2 (6 bases). The CDR3 sequence is 14 residues long. Trimming took 7 bases from V and 2 from J, leaving 15 bases between them. Germline V lookup: CDR1 MNHEY, CDR2 SVGAGI. The CDR3 nucleotides read TGTGCCAGCAACTGGGACTTCACCCCCTACGAGCAGTACTTC. Translated, it gives CASNWDFTPYEQYF.

The gene calls are TRBV5-1 and TRBJ1-2; D is undetermined. Germline values: CDR1 SGHRS, CDR2 YFSETQ. The CDR3 is made up of 15 amino acids. Between the trimmed V and J ends, which lost 4 bases and 3 bases, there was a span of 16 bases. CDR3 in DNA: TGCGCCAGCAGCCTCCGTCCAGGACGGGACTATGGCTACACCTTC. It yields the protein CASSLRPGRDYGYTF.

The chain has TRBV12-3 or TRBV12-4 and TRBJ2-3; D perhaps matches TRBD2 (5 bases). V lost 3 bases to trimming and J lost 4 bases, with 8 bases between them. The CDR3 runs 13 residues. CDR3 DNA: TGTGCCAGCAGTTTTGGAGGATCAGATACGCAGTATTTT. Amino acid sequence: CASSFGGSDTQYF.

This rearrangement joins TRBV5-4 to TRBJ1-4; TRBD1 matches 8 bases. The V gene end was trimmed by 2 bases and the J gene end by 4 bases; junction bases not matched to a gene: 1. Germline CDR1 SGHNT, CDR2 YYREEE (reference sequence). The CDR3 has 14 residues. In nucleotides, the CDR3 is TGTGCCAGCAGCTTTGACAGGGGTAATGAAAAACTGTTTTTT. This gives the protein CASSFDRGNEKLFF. Filled out from reference TRBV5-4 and TRBJ1-4, the complete variable domain reads ETGVTQSPTHLIKTRGQQVTLRCSSQSGHNTVSWYQQALGQGPQFIFQYYREEENGRGNFPPRFSGLQFPNYSSELNVNALELDDSALYLCASSFDRGNEKLFFGSGTQLSVL.

This clone is judged medium-sized. The CDR3 loop reads CASSIFDPAPLHF. DNA for the CDR3: TGTGCCAGCAGCATCTTCGATCCGGCACCCCTCCACTTT. The chain uses TRBV7-9 and TRBJ1-6; D is unclear. This CDR3 is 13 amino acids long. The V gene's germline CDR1 is SEHNR and CDR2 FQNEAQ (reference sequence). Trimming left V 5 bases short and J 11 bases short, with 13 bases between.

The genes are TRBV2 and TRBJ1-6; D ambiguous. Trimming shortened V by 2 bases and J by 4 bases, and 9 bases separated the two germline ends. This CDR3 is 15 amino acids long. Germline V CDR1 and CDR2: SNHLY, FYNNEI. CDR3 in amino acids: CASSEPPGYNSPLHF. DNA for the CDR3: TGTGCCAGCAGTGAACCCCCCGGATATAATTCACCCCTCCACTTT.

V gene TRBV24-1 combines with J gene TRBJ2-5; TRBD2 might be the D (5 bases). CDR1 and CDR2 from the germline V gene are KGHDR and SFDVKD. Deletions cut 4 bases from V and 1 base from J, with 6 bases between. This CDR3 comprises 13 residues. CDR3 DNA sequence: TGTGCCACCAGTGAAGGACTCCAAGAGACCCAGTACTTC. Amino acid sequence: CATSEGLQETQYF.

V gene TRBV4-3 combines with J gene TRBJ1-4; D may be TRBD1 (5 bases). CDR3 length equals 15 residues. CDR1 is LGHNA, CDR2 YSLEER, per germline. Trimming left V 4 bases short and J 6 bases short, with 15 bases between. For the CDR3, the DNA is TGCGCCAGCAGCCCTCGGGGGGGAGAAGATGAAAAACTGTTTTTT. Protein sequence: CASSPRGGEDEKLFF.

The chain couples TRBV19 to TRBJ1-2; D remains unclear. The length of the CDR3 is 14 residues. Deletions cut 6 bases from V and 7 bases from J, with 18 bases between. Germline V gene sequence: CDR1 LNHDA, CDR2 SQIVND (reference sequence). CDR3 nucleotides: TGTGCCAGTAGACGGGAGGGAGGATCGGTTGGCTACACCTTC. Its translation: CASRREGGSVGYTF.

The chain has TRBV5-4 and TRBJ1-1, with D unclear. The CDR3 has 16 amino acids. The V end lost 0 bases, the J end lost 1 base, and 13 bases lay between the germline ends. Germline values: CDR1 SGHNT, CDR2 YYREEE (reference sequence). CDR3 sequence reads: CASSLAVGFSNTEAFF. In nucleotides, the CDR3 is TGTGCCAGCAGCTTGGCCGTCGGGTTCTCGAACACTGAAGCTTTCTTT.

In its sample, this clone was seen a few times. This chain links TRBV2 with TRBJ1-1; maybe TRBD1 (5 bases). The V gene's germline CDR1 is SNHLY and CDR2 FYNNEI. The V gene lost 7 bases and the J gene lost 4 bases, with 19 bases spanning the gap. The CDR3 extends over 15 amino acids. CDR3 bases: TGTGCCAGCACCACGCCCGGGGGGAAGGGCACTGAAGCTTTCTTT. Its protein product is CASTTPGGKGTEAFF.